These 5 T cell receptor beta chains came from one sample sequenced in a study of T cell responses to AZD1222 COVID-19 vaccine. Assay: immunoSEQ multiplex PCR; the TCRdb copy retains only in-frame clones and omits some. The repertoire consists of approximately 200,000 clones, with approximately 94% occurring once and the leading ten covering over 0.95%. The source was peripheral blood, collected 28 days after the second AZD1222 dose. These receptors came from an adult who received the AZD1222 COVID-19 vaccine.

The chain combines TRBV18 with TRBJ2-7; 10 bases fit TRBD1. Germline V lookup: CDR1 KGHSH, CDR2 LQKENI. With 3 bases clipped from V and 3 bases from J, the junction kept 8 bases outside the gene matches. CDR3 length: 16 amino acids. CDR3: CASSPGGQGLSYEQYF. The CDR3 nucleotides read TGTGCCAGCTCACCGGGGGGACAGGGGCTTAGCTACGAGCAGTACTTC.

To note about this clone: Other DNA sequences in the sample encode the same CDR3. The gene calls are TRBV2 and TRBJ2-7; unclear D gene. V shed 2 bases and J shed 1 base, with 3 bases lying between them. The CDR3 sequence is 12 residues long. The germline gives CDR1 SNHLY, CDR2 FYNNEI. CDR3 DNA: TGTGCCAGCAGTGAACAGTCCTACGAGCAGTACTTC. Its translation: CASSEQSYEQYF.

The rearrangement joins TRBV5-5 to TRBJ1-4, with D unresolved. V was shortened by 0 bases and J by 5 bases, with 11 bases between the two germline ends. The CDR3 length is 15 residues. The germline V gene has CDR1 SGHKS and CDR2 YYEKEE (reference sequence). For the CDR3, the DNA is TGTGCCAGCAGCTTGGTGATCAGCCGGAATGAAAAACTGTTTTTT. Protein sequence: CASSLVISRNEKLFF. The full variable domain, its missing parts supplied by reference TRBV5-5 and TRBJ1-4, is DAGVTQSPTHLIKTRGQQVTLRCSPISGHKSVSWYQQVLGQGPQFIFQYYEKEERGRGNFPDRFSARQFPNYSSELNVNALLLGDSALYLCASSLVISRNEKLFFGSGTQLSVL.

The V gene is TRBV4-1, the J gene TRBJ1-1; 7 bases line up with TRBD1. The CDR3 covers 15 residues. V gave up 2 bases and J gave up 5 bases; unmatched junction bases: 8. Germline loops: CDR1 MGHRA, CDR2 YSYEKL. CDR3 sequence reads: CASSQREGAGTEAFF. The CDR3 DNA follows: TGCGCCAGCAGCCAACGGGAGGGGGCTGGTACTGAAGCTTTCTTT.

The chain couples TRBV3-1 (or the pseudogene TRBV3-2) to TRBJ1-2; D might be TRBD1 (6 bases). The germline gives CDR1 LGHDT, CDR2 YNNKEL (reference sequence). The V and J ends lost 2 bases and 7 bases respectively, with 17 bases between them. This CDR3 is 15 amino acids long. CDR3 nucleotide sequence: TGTGCCAGCAGCCAACTTGGGGAGACAGGTCCTGGCTACACCTTC. Protein sequence: CASSQLGETGPGYTF.